These 9 T cell receptor beta chains share one sample of origin, sequenced in a study of beta chain features in type 1 diabetes. Every bit of the isolated RNA underwent reverse transcription, so sequencing read expressed TCRB transcripts. TCRdb keeps only in-frame clones here, not all; method: immunoSEQ multiplex PCR. This table holds around 350,000 clones, roughly 13% found once. Sequenced: naive CD4+ T cells from blood. The receptors stem from a man between 18 and 29 years old in good health.

This clone was seen only a few times. The rearrangement uses TRBV18 and TRBJ2-4, with D tentatively TRBD1 (6 bases). This CDR3 contains 11 residues. Germline V lookup: CDR1 KGHSH, CDR2 LQKENI. The V gene lost 4 bases and the J gene lost 8 bases, with 6 bases spanning the gap. CDR3 DNA sequence: TGTGCCAGCTCACAGGGGGACATTCAGTACTTC. Residues: CASSQGDIQYF.

J is TRBJ1-4 and V is TRBV28; tentatively, D is TRBD1 (5 bases). Germline loops: CDR1 MDHEN, CDR2 SYDVKM. The CDR3 contains 14 residues. Trimming stripped 7 bases from V and 8 bases from J, with 17 bases between. CDR3 amino acids: CASTSGRGYEKLFF. The DNA of the CDR3 is TGTGCCAGCACCTCGGGGAGGGGCTACGAAAAACTGTTTTTT.

This clone was observed a few times. The chain has TRBV27 and TRBJ1-5; 7 bases fit TRBD1. V trimming: 4 bases; J trimming: 3 bases; junction bases outside the gene matches: 6. CDR3 length: 15 amino acids. Germline values: CDR1 MNHEY, CDR2 SMNVEV (reference sequence). In DNA form, the CDR3 reads TGTGCCAGCAGTTCCATACAGGGGATCAATCAGCCCCAGCATTTT. Residues: CASSSIQGINQPQHF.

This clone came up a few times. This chain connects TRBV28 to TRBJ2-7; 7 bases fit TRBD1. Germline-derived CDR1 and CDR2 are MDHEN and SYDVKM. The CDR3 runs to 14 residues. V lost 7 bases to trimming and J lost 5 bases; unmatched junction nucleotides: 11. CDR3: CASTDQKGGDEQYF. The CDR3 DNA follows: TGTGCCAGCACCGACCAGAAAGGGGGCGACGAGCAGTACTTC.

This clone was observed a handful of times. The chain links TRBV15 to TRBJ2-7; D is perhaps TRBD1 (5 bases). Germline-derived CDR1 and CDR2 are LNHNV and YYDKDF (reference sequence). V was pared by 0 bases and J by 3 bases, with 9 bases between. The CDR3 length is 14 residues. This chain's CDR3 is CATSREQGFYEQYF. The CDR3 DNA follows: TGTGCCACCAGCAGAGAGCAGGGCTTCTACGAGCAGTACTTC. Filled out from reference TRBV15 and TRBJ2-7, the complete variable domain reads DAMVIQNPRYQVTQFGKPVTLSCSQTLNHNVMYWYQQKSSQAPKLLFHYYDKDFNNEADTPDNFQSRRPNTSFCFLDIRSPGLGDTAMYLCATSREQGFYEQYFGPGTRLTVT.

This clone was seen only a few times. This chain connects TRBV28 to TRBJ1-3, with D possibly TRBD1 on 6 matching bases. The CDR3 is made up of 15 amino acids. Germline CDR1 is MDHEN and CDR2 is SYDVKM. V lost 8 bases, J lost 3 bases, and 17 bases lay in between. For the CDR3, the DNA is TGTGCCAGCCGGGGACCAGGACAGAGTGGAAACACCATATATTTT. This encodes CASRGPGQSGNTIYF.

In this sample, this clone turned up a few times. The sample has other DNA sequences that encode this CDR3 too. The chain recombines TRBV7-2 with TRBJ2-6; D ambiguous. The CDR3 is 14 amino acids. Trimming took 1 base from V and 1 from J, leaving 2 bases between them. Germline assignment: CDR1 SGHTA and CDR2 FQGNSA. The CDR3 here is CASSLVSGANVLTF. CDR3 nucleotides: TGTGCCAGCAGCTTAGTATCTGGGGCCAACGTCCTGACTTTC.

In its sample, this clone was seen a few times. This rearrangement joins TRBV7-8 to TRBJ1-1; D call uncertain. The CDR3 runs 15 residues. Per germline, CDR1 SGHVS and CDR2 FQNEAQ. Trimming took off 1 base at V and 0 bases at J, with 9 bases between the two ends. The CDR3 nucleotides read TGTGCCAGCAGCTTAGTTCGGGTTTTGAACACTGAAGCTTTCTTT. Translating gives CASSLVRVLNTEAFF. The variable domain in full, with the rest retrieved from reference TRBV7-8 and TRBJ1-1, is GAGVSQSPRYKVAKRGQDVALRCDPISGHVSLFWYQQALGQGPEFLTYFQNEAQLDKSGLPSDRFFAERPEGSVSTLKIQRTQQEDSAVYLCASSLVRVLNTEAFFGQGTRLTVV.

V gene TRBV7-3 combines with J gene TRBJ2-1; D not certain. V was clipped by 4 bases and J by 3 bases, with 16 bases between them. The CDR3 spans 16 residues. The germline gives CDR1 SGHTA, CDR2 FQGTGA. The CDR3 region has the DNA TGTGCCAGCAGCTCCAGCCAGGCCCTACGCTACAATGAGCAGTTCTTC. This encodes CASSSSQALRYNEQFF.